This TCR beta chain is drawn from a study of cytomegalovirus exposure and HLA in healthy donors. Germline lookup yields CDR1 SGHDT and CDR2 YYEEEE. The CDR3 runs to 12 residues. The PCR had 60 Vbeta and 13 Jbeta primers. The assay was immunoSEQ multiplex PCR, and TCRdb's table has in-frame clones only and misses some. Of roughly 120,000 clones listed, around 81% were seen once; the top ten hold 3.9%. About this clone: The antigen is undetermined.

Findings and caveats of the study: Later work associated 16,951 TCR beta sequences with HLA alleles at 0.05 false discovery rate. Earlier analysis found most TCR beta V segments productive about 87% or about 30% of the time. Relative to the approximately 660-donor mean, N-insertions were reportedly fewer in an Asian-associated ancestry cluster in a later analysis.

Donors likely had unrecorded immune exposures despite being nominally healthy when sampled. Sequencing was done on a sample of PBMCs. This sequence originates from a woman aged 30 to 39 in good health and CMV-seronegative. The chain couples TRBV5-6 to TRBJ2-5, with a tentative D call TRBD2 (6 bases). TRBJ2-7 matches the DNA end more closely, so the J call is doubtful. The CDR3 loop is CASSLGTIEQYF. DNA of the CDR3: TGTGCCAGCAGCTTGGGGACTATCGAGCAGTACTTC.